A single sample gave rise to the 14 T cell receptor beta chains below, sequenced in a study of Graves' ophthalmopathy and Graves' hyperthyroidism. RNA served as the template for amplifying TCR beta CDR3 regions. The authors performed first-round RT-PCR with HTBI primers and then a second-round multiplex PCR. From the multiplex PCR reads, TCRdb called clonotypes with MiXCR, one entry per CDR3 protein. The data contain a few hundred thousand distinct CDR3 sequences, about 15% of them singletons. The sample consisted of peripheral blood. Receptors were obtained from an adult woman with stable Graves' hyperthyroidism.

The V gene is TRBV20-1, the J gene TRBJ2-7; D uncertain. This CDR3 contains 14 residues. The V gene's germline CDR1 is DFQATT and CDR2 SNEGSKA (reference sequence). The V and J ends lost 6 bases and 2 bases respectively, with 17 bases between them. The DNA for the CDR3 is TGCAGTGCACACAGAGGTAGTGATCCCTACGAGCAGTACTTC. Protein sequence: CSAHRGSDPYEQYF.

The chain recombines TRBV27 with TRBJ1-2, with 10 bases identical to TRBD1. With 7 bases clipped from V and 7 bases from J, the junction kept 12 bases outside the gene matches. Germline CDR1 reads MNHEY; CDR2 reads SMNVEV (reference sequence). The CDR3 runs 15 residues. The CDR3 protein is CASKDRGGGLGGYTF. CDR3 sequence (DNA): TGTGCCAGCAAGGACAGGGGGGGAGGCTTAGGTGGCTACACCTTC.

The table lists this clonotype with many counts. This CDR3 reads CASSSRGVHEQYF. Written as DNA, the CDR3 is TGTGCCAGCAGTTCCCGGGGGGTTCACGAGCAGTACTTC. The rearrangement uses TRBV6-5 and TRBJ2-7; 7 nucleotides align to TRBD2. The CDR3 covers 13 residues. Germline CDR1 MNHEY, CDR2 SVGAGI. V shed 4 bases, J shed 5 bases, and the junction held 5 bases outside the gene matches.

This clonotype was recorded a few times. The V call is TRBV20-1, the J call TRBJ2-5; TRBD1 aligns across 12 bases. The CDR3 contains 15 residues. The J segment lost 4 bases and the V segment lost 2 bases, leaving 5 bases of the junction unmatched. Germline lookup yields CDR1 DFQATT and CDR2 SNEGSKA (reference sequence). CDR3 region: CSARSGTGGGETQYF. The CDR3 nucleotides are TGCAGTGCTAGATCCGGGACAGGGGGCGGAGAGACCCAGTACTTC.

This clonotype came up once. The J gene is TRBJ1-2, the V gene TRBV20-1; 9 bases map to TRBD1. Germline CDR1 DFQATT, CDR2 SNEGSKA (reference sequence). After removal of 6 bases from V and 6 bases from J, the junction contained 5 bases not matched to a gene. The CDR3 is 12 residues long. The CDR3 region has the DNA TGCAGTGCACGAACAGGGGGCGATGGCTACACCTTC. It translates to CSARTGGDGYTF.

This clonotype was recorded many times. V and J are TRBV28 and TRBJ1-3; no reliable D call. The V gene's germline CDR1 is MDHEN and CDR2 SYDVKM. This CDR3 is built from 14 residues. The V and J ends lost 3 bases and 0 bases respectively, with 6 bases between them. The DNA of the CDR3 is TGTGCCAGCAGTTTTAGGTCCTCTGGAAACACCATATATTTT. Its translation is CASSFRSSGNTIYF. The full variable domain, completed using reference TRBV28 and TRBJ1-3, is DVKVTQSSRYLVKRTGEKVFLECVQDMDHENMFWYRQDPGLGLRLIYFSYDVKMKEKGDIPEGYSVSREKKERFSLILESASTNQTSMYLCASSFRSSGNTIYFGEGSWLTVV.

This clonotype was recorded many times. The CDR3: CASSLSSSSGNTIYF. The CDR3 DNA reads as TGTGCCAGCAGCTTAAGCAGCAGCTCTGGAAACACCATATATTTT. The chain recombines TRBV7-8 with TRBJ1-3; D remains ambiguous. Germline V gene lookup returns CDR1 SGHVS and CDR2 FQNEAQ. CDR3 size: 15 residues. Trimming removed 2 bases from V and 0 bases from J, with 8 bases in between.

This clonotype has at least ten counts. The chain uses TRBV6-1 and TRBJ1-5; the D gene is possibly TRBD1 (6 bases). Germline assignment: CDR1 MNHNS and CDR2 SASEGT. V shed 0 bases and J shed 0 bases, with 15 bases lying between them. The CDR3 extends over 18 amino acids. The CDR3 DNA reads TGTGCCAGCAGTGAAGCCATAAAGGGGGGATATAGCAATCAGCCCCAGCATTTT. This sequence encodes CASSEAIKGGYSNQPQHF.

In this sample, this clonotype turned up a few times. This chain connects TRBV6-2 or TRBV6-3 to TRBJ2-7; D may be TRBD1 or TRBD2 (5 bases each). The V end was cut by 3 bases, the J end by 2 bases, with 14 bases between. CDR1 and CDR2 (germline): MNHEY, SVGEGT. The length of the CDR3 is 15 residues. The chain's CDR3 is CASSYSRDLTYEQYF. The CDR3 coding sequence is TGTGCCAGCAGTTATTCCCGGGACCTAACCTACGAGCAGTACTTC.

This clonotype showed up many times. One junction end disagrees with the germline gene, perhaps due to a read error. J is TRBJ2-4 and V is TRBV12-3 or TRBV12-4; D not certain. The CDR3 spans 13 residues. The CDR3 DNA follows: TGTGCCAGCGGAGAGATTGGCCAAAACATTAAGTACTTC. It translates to CASGEIGQNIKYF.

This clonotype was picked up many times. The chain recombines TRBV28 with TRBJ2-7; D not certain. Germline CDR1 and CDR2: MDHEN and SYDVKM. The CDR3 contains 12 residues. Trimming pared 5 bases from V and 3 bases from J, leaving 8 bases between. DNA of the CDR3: TGTGCCAGCAGTCTCAACGGCTACGAGCAGTACTTC. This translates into CASSLNGYEQYF.

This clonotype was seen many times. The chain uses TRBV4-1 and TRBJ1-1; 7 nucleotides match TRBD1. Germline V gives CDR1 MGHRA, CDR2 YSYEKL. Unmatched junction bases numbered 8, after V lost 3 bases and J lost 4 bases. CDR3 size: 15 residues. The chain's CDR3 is CASSHRTTGSTEAFF. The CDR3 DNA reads TGCGCCAGCAGCCACCGCACGACAGGGTCCACTGAAGCTTTCTTT.

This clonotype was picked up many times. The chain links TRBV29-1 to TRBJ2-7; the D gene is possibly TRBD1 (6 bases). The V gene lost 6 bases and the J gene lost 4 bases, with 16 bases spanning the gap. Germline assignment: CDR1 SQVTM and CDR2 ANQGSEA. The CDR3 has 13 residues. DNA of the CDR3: TGCAGCGTGGGGGCGGACACCCGTTACGAGCAGTACTTC. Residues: CSVGADTRYEQYF.

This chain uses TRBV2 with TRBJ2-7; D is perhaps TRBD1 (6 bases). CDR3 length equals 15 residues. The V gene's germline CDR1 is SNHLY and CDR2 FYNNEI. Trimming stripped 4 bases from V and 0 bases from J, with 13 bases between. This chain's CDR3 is CASSGFGQSSYEQYF. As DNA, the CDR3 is TGTGCCAGCAGTGGTTTTGGACAGAGCTCCTACGAGCAGTACTTC.